This T cell receptor beta chain was retrieved from a study of blood T cell repertoires in COVID-19. Overall study: From the United States, Italy and Spain came samples of acute and convalescent COVID-19. PBMCs, B-cell-depleted T cells, or T cells provided the cDNA or gDNA that made up the material.

Authors' analysis steps: For nucleated cells, counts were estimated from reference gene primer amplification. Clones were read by immunoSEQ multiplex PCR, and TCRdb kept only the in-frame ones, dropping some. D and trimming were read from the DNA, whereas the V and J calls and clone size are those reported in that table. Of around 100,000 clones in the sample, 85% were seen once. The clonotype originates from a man between 40 and 49 years old with acute or convalescent COVID-19. The sample consisted of peripheral blood.

DNA for the CDR3: TGTGCCAGCAGCTCCCCGGGACAGGGATCCGAGCAGTACTTC. It translates to CASSSPGQGSEQYF. J is TRBJ2-7 and V is TRBV9; 9 positions match TRBD1. V trimming: 4 bases; J trimming: 6 bases; junction bases outside the gene matches: 8. The CDR3 is 14 residues long. Germline CDR1 is SGDLS and CDR2 is YYNGEE. Together with reference TRBV9 and TRBJ2-7, the CDR3 gives the full variable domain: DSGVTQTPKHLITATGQRVTLRCSPRSGDLSVYWYQQSLDQGLQFLIQYYNGEERAKGNILERFSAQQFPDLHSELNLSSLELGDSALYFCASSSPGQGSEQYFGPGTRLTVT.